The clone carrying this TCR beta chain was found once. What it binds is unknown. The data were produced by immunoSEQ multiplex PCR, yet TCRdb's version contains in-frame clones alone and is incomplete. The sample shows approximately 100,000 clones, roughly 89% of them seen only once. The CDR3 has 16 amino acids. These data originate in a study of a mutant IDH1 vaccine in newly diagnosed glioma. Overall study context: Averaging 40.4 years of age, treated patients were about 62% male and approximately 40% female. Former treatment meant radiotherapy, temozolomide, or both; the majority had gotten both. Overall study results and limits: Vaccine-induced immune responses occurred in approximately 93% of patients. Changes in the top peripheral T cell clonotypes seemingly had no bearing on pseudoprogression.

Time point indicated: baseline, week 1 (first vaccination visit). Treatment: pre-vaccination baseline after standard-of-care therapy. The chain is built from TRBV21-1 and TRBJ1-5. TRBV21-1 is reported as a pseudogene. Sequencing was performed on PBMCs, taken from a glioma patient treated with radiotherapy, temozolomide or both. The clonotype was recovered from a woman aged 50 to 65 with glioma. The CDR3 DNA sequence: TGTGCCAGCAGCAAAAAGGTAGGGGGGGTGGATCAGCCCCAGCATTTT. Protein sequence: CASSKKVGGVDQPQHF.